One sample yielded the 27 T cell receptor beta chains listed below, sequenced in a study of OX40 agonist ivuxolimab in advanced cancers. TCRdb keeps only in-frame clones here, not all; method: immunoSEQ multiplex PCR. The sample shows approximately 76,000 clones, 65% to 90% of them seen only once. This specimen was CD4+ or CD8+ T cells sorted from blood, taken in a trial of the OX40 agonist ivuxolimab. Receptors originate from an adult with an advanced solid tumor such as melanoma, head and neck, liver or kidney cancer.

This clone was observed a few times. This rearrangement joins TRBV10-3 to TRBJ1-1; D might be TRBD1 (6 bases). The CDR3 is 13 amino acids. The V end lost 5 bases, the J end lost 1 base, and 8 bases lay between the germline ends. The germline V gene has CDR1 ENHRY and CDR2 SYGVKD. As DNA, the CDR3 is TGTGCCATCAGTAAACAGGGGAACACTGAAGCTTTCTTT. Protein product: CAISKQGNTEAFF.

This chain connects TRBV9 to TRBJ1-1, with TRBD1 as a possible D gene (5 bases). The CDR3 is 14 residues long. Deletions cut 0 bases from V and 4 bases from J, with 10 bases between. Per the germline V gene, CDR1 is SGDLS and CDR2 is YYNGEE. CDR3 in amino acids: CASSVAVGGTEAFF. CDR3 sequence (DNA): TGTGCCAGCAGCGTAGCTGTGGGGGGCACTGAAGCTTTCTTT.

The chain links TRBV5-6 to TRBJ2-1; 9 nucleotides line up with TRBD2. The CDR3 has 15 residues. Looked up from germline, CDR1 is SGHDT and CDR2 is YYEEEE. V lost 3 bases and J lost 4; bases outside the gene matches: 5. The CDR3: CASSSSGGPYNEQFF. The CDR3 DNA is TGTGCCAGCAGCTCAAGCGGGGGGCCTTACAATGAGCAGTTCTTC.

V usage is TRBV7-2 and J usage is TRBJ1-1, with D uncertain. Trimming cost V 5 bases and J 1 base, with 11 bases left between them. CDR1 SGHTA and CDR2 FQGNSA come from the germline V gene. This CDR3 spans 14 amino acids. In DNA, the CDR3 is TGTGCCAGCAGCCCTGGACGGACGAACACTGAAGCTTTCTTT. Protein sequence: CASSPGRTNTEAFF.

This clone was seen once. CDR3 in amino acids: CASTALGSGGTTGELFF. CDR3 DNA: TGCGCCAGCACCGCCCTAGGAAGCGGGGGGACAACCGGGGAGCTGTTTTTT. V and J are TRBV5-1 and TRBJ2-2; 9 bases are a match to TRBD2. This CDR3 is built from 17 residues. The V and J ends lost 6 bases and 5 bases, in that order; junction bases with no gene match: 14. Germline V CDR1 and CDR2: SGHRS, YFSETQ.

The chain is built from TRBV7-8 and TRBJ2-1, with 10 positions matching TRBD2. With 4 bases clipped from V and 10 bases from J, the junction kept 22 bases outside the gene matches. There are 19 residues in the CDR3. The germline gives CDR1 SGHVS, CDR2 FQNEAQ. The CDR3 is CASSSVRLGLAGGSHEQFF. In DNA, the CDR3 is TGTGCCAGCAGCTCCGTCCGACTCGGGTTAGCGGGGGGCTCGCACGAGCAGTTCTTC.

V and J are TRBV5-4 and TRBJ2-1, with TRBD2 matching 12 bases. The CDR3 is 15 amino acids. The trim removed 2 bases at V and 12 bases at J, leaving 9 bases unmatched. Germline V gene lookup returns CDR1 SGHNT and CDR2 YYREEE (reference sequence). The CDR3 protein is CASSFASGGAYGQFF. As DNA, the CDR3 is TGTGCCAGCAGCTTCGCTAGCGGGGGGGCCTATGGGCAGTTCTTC.

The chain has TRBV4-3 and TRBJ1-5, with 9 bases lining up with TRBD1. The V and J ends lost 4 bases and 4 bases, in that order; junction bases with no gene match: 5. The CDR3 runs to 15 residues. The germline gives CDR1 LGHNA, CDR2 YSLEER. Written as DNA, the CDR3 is TGCGCCAGCAGCCTATCCGGGACAGGGAATCAGCCCCAGCATTTT. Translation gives CASSLSGTGNQPQHF.

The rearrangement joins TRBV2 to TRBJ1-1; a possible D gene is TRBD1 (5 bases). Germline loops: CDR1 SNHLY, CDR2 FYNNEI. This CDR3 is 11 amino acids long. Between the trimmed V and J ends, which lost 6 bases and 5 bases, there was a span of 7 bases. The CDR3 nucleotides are TGTGCCAGCAGCCGGGGGACTGAAGCTTTCTTT. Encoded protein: CASSRGTEAFF.

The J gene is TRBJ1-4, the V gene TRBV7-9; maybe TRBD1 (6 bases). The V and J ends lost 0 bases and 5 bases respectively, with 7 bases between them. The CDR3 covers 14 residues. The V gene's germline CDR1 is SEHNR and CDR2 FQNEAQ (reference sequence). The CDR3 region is CASSLATGNEKLFF. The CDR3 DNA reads TGTGCCAGCAGCTTAGCGACAGGAAATGAAAAACTGTTTTTT.

The CDR3 loop reads CARSLQGYGVGNTIYF. The CDR3 DNA reads TGTGCCAGAAGCTTACAGGGGTATGGGGTCGGAAACACCATATATTTT. The chain combines TRBV7-5 with TRBJ1-3; the table gives TRBD1 as D, unverified against the DNA. TRBV7-5 is tagged as a pseudogene. The CDR3 has 16 residues.

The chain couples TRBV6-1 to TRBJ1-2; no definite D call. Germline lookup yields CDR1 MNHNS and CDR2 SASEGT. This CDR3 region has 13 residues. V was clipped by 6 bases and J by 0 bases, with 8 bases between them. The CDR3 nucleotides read TGTGCCAGCAGAAAAGACTCTAACTATGGCTACACCTTC. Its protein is CASRKDSNYGYTF.

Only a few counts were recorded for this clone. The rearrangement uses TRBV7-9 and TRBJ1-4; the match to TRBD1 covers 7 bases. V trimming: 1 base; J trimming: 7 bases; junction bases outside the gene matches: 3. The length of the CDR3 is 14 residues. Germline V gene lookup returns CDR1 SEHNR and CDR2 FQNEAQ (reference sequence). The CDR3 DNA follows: TGTGCCAGCAGCTTAGGACAGGGAGGTGAAAAACTGTTTTTT. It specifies CASSLGQGGEKLFF.

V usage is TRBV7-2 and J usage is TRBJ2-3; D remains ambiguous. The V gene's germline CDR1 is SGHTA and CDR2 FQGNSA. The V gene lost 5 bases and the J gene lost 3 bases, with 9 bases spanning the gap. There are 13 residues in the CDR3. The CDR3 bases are TGTGCCAGCAGCCTACGAAAGACAGATACGCAGTATTTT. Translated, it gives CASSLRKTDTQYF.

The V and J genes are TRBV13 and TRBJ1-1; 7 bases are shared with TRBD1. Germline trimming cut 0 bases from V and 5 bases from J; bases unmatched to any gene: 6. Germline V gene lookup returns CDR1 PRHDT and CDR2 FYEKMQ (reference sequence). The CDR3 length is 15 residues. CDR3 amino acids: CASSLGEQGRTEAFF. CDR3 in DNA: TGTGCCAGCAGCTTAGGGGAACAGGGGAGGACTGAAGCTTTCTTT.

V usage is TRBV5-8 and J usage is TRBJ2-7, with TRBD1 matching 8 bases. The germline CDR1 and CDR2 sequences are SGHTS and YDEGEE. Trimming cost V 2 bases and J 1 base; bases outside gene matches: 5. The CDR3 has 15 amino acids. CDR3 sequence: CASSFGTGFSYEQYF. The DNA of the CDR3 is TGTGCCAGCAGCTTCGGGACAGGCTTTTCCTACGAGCAGTACTTC.

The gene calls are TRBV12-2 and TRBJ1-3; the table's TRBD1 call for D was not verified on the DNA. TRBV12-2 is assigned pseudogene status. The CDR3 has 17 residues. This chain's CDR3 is CASRAQALYLSGNTIYF. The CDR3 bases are TGTGCAAGTCGCGCCCAGGCCCTATACCTCTCTGGAAACACCATATATTTT.

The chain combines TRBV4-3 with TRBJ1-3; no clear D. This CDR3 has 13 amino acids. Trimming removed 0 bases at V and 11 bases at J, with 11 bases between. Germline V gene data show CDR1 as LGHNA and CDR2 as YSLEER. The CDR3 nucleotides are TGCGCCAGCAGCCAAGATAGAATGGGGTCCATATATTTT. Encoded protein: CASSQDRMGSIYF.

The CDR3 nucleotides read TGCGCCAGCAGCTTGGCCAGCGCGGGCACAGATACGCAGTATTTT. Translating it yields CASSLASAGTDTQYF. The chain has TRBV5-1 and TRBJ2-3; D is unclear. The CDR3 consists of 15 residues. Trimming left V 0 bases short and J 1 base short, with 9 bases between. The germline CDR1 and CDR2 sequences are SGHRS and YFSETQ.

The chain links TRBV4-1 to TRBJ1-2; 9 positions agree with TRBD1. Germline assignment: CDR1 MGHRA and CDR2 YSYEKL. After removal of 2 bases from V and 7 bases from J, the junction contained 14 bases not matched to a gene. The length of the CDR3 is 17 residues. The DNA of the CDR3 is TGCGCCAGCAGCCAACTACTAACCGGGACAGGGCAGGGTGGCTACACCTTC. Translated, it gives CASSQLLTGTGQGGYTF.

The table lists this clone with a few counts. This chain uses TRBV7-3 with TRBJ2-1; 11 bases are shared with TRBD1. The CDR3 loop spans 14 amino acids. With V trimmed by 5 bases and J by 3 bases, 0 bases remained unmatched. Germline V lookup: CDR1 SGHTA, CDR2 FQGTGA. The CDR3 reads CASSGTGGYNEQFF. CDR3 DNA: TGTGCCAGCAGCGGGACAGGGGGCTACAATGAGCAGTTCTTC.

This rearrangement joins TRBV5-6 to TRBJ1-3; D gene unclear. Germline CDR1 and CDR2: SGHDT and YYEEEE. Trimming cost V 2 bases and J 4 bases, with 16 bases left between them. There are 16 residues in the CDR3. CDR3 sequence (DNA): TGTGCCAGCAGCTTACCCTCCTCGGGGTCCGGAAACACCATATATTTT. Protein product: CASSLPSSGSGNTIYF. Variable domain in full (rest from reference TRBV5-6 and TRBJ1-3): DAGVTQSPTHLIKTRGQQVTLRCSPKSGHDTVSWYQQALGQGPQFIFQYYEEEERQRGNFPDRFSGHQFPNYSSELNVNALLLGDSALYLCASSLPSSGSGNTIYFGEGSWLTVV.

The CDR3 sequence is CASSEFKENTGELFF. CDR3 sequence (DNA): TGTGCCAGCAGTGAATTCAAGGAGAACACCGGGGAGCTGTTTTTT. The chain has TRBV6-1 and TRBJ2-2; no reliable D call. Germline CDR1 reads MNHNS; CDR2 reads SASEGT. The CDR3 contains 15 residues. The V gene lost 2 bases and the J gene lost 1 base, with 8 bases spanning the gap.

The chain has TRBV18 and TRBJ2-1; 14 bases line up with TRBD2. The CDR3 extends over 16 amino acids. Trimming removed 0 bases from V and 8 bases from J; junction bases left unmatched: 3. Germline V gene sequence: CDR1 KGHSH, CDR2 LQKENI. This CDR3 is CASSPPGLAGVHEQFF. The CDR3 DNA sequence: TGTGCCAGCTCACCACCGGGACTAGCGGGGGTTCATGAGCAGTTCTTC.

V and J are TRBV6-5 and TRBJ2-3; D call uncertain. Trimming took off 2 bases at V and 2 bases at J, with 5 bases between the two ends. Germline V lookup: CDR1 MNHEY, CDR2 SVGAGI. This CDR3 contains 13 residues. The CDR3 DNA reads TGTGCCAGCAGTTACCTGCACACAGATACGCAGTATTTT. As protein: CASSYLHTDTQYF.

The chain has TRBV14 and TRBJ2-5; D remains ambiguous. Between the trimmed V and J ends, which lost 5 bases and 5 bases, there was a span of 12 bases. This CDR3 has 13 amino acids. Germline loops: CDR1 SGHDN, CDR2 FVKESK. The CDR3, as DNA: TGTGCCAGCAGCTCTCCACTCTTGGAGACCCAGTACTTC. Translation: CASSSPLLETQYF. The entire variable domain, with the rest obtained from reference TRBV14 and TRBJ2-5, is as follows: EAGVTQFPSHSVIEKGQTVTLRCDPISGHDNLYWYRRVMGKEIKFLLHFVKESKQDESGMPNNRFLAERTGGTYSTLKVQPAELEDSGVYFCASSSPLLETQYFGPGTRLLVL.

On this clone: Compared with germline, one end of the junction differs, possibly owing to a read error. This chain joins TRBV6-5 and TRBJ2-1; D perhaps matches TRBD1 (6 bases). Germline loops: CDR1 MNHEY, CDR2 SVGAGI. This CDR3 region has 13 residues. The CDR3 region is CASRDRTYNGQFF. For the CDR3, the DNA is TGTGCCAGCAGGGACAGAACCTACAATGGGCAGTTCTTC.